The T cell receptor (beta chain) described here comes from a study of cytomegalovirus exposure and HLA in healthy donors. Concerning this clone: Antigen: not known. Other DNA sequences from this sample encode an identical CDR3 as well.

Findings of the study overall: The authors later linked a missense DCLRE1C variant to TCR beta V- and J-gene trimming. CMV serostatus was the sole immune exposure information available.

In the PCR, 60 Vbeta and 13 Jbeta primers were used. Clones were read by immunoSEQ multiplex PCR, and TCRdb kept only the in-frame ones, dropping some. This table holds some 240,000 clones, approximately 82% found once. In nominal health when sampled, donors likely had unrecorded immune exposures nonetheless. The receptor was isolated from a male donor in good health and CMV-seronegative. Sequencing was done on a sample of PBMCs.

The CDR3 region is CATRGSGKNQPQHF. The CDR3 bases are TGTGCTACCCGAGGGTCAGGTAAGAATCAGCCCCAGCATTTT. The chain uses TRBV10-3 and TRBJ1-5; D remains ambiguous. CDR1 and CDR2 from the germline V gene are ENHRY and SYGVKD. This CDR3 has 14 amino acids.